Sequencing of this T cell receptor beta chain was carried out in a study of blood T cell repertoires in COVID-19. Turning to the study itself: Acute and convalescent COVID-19 specimens originated in the United States, Italy and Spain. Nucleic acid was either cDNA or gDNA, and it came from T cells, B-cell-depleted T cells, or PBMCs.

This clone came up a few times. CDR1 MNHNY and CDR2 SVGAGI come from the germline V gene (reference sequence). V trimming: 6 bases; J trimming: 2 bases; junction bases outside the gene matches: 6. This CDR3 is 14 amino acids long. In the original workflow: Quantification of nucleated cells was approximated via reference gene primer amplification. Assay: immunoSEQ multiplex PCR; the TCRdb copy retains only in-frame clones and omits some. V and J calls and clone size are as listed in that table; D and trimming were resolved from the DNA. This sample yields 75,000 to 80,000 clones, of which around 90% are seen a single time; under 55% belongs to the top ten.

Sequencing was performed on peripheral blood. This sequence joins TRBV6-6 and TRBJ1-1; 7 bases are shared with TRBD1. The sequence was obtained from a human donor in a cohort sampled during active COVID-19. As DNA, the CDR3 is TGTGCCAGCAGCCCCAGGGACAGTAACACTGAAGCTTTCTTT. It encodes CASSPRDSNTEAFF.